This T cell receptor beta chain was found in a study of T cells in Graves' hyperthyroidism and ophthalmopathy. About the study: Specimen type is peripheral blood, collected at initial diagnosis prior to any treatment.

This clonotype was counted ten times or more. Based on clinical symptoms, serum thyroxine and TRAb, thyroid ultrasound and orbital computed tomography, diagnoses were reached. PBMCs were sourced from around 10 ml fresh peripheral blood. The CDR3 spans 13 residues. The J segment lost 5 bases and the V segment lost 4 bases, leaving 5 bases of the junction unmatched. CDR1 is SGHRS and CDR2 is YFSETQ in the germline V gene. Researchers took RNA transcripts and amplified the TCR beta CDR3 regions from them. Researchers ran a first-round RT-PCR on the TCR CDR3 using the HTBI primer set. TCRdb reanalysed the multiplex PCR reads using MiXCR and keeps one entry per CDR3 protein. The table records fewer than 700,000 distinct CDR3 sequences, about 15% of them present only once.

The receptor comes from a woman aged 18-29 years with Graves' ophthalmopathy. Material: blood. This sequence joins TRBV5-1 and TRBJ2-7, with TRBD2 matching over 8 bases. The CDR3 sequence: CASSRRRGDEQYF. The CDR3 DNA is TGCGCCAGCAGCAGAAGGCGGGGGGACGAGCAGTACTTC.